This TCR beta chain stems from a study of blood T cell repertoires in COVID-19. CDR1 and CDR2 from the germline V gene are SGHTA and FQGNSA. This CDR3 is built from 14 residues. Trimming took off 6 bases at V and 12 bases at J, with 18 bases between the two ends. The repertoire was sequenced with immunoSEQ multiplex PCR; TCRdb's copy has only in-frame clones and lacks some. The sample contains 400,000 to 500,000 clones, about 88% of which appear only once. The sample comprised PBMCs or T cells enriched from blood (not recorded which). The J gene is TRBJ1-6, the V gene TRBV7-2; tentatively, D is TRBD1 (5 bases). This clonotype was obtained from a woman aged 18-29 years who had been exposed to COVID-19. CDR3: CASRYYKDGGPLHF. DNA for the CDR3: TGTGCCAGCAGATATTACAAGGACGGGGGACCCCTCCACTTT.